The rows below give T cell receptor beta chains drawn from one sample of a study of shared T cell receptors in the human thymus. Assay: immunoSEQ multiplex PCR; the TCRdb copy retains only in-frame clones and omits some. The table has about 660,000 clones, around 89% seen once. The same sample was also studied in work on human thymus T cells.

Sequences were obtained from thymocytes. The receptors were sampled from a boy under two years old with a congenital heart defect. The CDR3 runs from the conserved cysteine through the conserved F or W. The D gene is left open where the match is weak. Where a row states a size, it is once, few, many or the class of an expanded clone; other rows omit it.

abundance	d_gene	j_gene	v_gene	CDR3aa	CDR3nt
once	TRBD2	TRBJ2-6	TRBV9	CASSGYSGRDPPGANVLTF	TGTGCCAGCAGCGGGTATAGCGGGAGGGACCCCCCTGGGGCCAACGTCCTGACTTTC
once	.	TRBJ2-7	TRBV29-1	CSVAGGTLTEQYF	TGCAGCGTCGCAGGGGGGACACTTACCGAGCAGTACTTC
.	TRBD1	TRBJ2-6	TRBV18	CASSATGESSGANVLTF	TGTGCCAGCTCGGCGACAGGGGAGTCCTCTGGGGCCAACGTCCTGACTTTC
.	.	TRBJ2-1	TRBV30	CAWSVPGKPHLYNEQFF	TGTGCCTGGAGTGTCCCGGGGAAACCCCACCTCTACAATGAGCAGTTCTTC
.	TRBD1	TRBJ2-1	TRBV4-3	CASSQDMGTGRHEQFF	TGCGCCAGCAGCCAAGATATGGGGACAGGGCGTCATGAGCAGTTCTTC
.	TRBD2	TRBJ2-5	TRBV18	CASSPDGGRAGETQYF	TGTGCCAGCTCACCAGACGGCGGGAGGGCCGGGGAGACCCAGTACTTC
.	TRBD2	TRBJ2-7	TRBV28	CATFPRASGSVYEQYF	TGTGCCACCTTTCCTAGGGCTAGCGGGAGTGTCTACGAGCAGTACTTC
.	.	TRBJ1-1	TRBV19	CASSMIEDKPEAFF	TGTGCCAGTAGTATGATCGAGGACAAGCCTGAAGCTTTCTTT
.	TRBD1	TRBJ2-5	TRBV11-3	CASSPKGQGDETQYF	TGTGCCAGCAGCCCAAAGGGACAGGGAGACGAGACCCAGTACTTC
.	TRBD1	TRBJ2-7	TRBV5-1	CASSLATGVDTYEQYF	TGCGCCAGCAGCTTGGCTACAGGGGTTGATACCTACGAGCAGTACTTC
.	.	TRBJ1-5	TRBV7-8	CASSLFGRNQPQHF	TGTGCCAGCAGCTTATTTGGCCGCAATCAGCCCCAGCATTTT
.	TRBD1	TRBJ2-7	TRBV19	CASSLRDRDYEQYF	TGTGCCAGTAGTCTCCGGGACAGAGACTACGAGCAGTACTTC
once	TRBD1	TRBJ2-7	TRBV4-2	CASSQLDRGRYEQYF	TGTGCCAGCAGCCAATTAGACAGGGGACGCTACGAGCAGTACTTC